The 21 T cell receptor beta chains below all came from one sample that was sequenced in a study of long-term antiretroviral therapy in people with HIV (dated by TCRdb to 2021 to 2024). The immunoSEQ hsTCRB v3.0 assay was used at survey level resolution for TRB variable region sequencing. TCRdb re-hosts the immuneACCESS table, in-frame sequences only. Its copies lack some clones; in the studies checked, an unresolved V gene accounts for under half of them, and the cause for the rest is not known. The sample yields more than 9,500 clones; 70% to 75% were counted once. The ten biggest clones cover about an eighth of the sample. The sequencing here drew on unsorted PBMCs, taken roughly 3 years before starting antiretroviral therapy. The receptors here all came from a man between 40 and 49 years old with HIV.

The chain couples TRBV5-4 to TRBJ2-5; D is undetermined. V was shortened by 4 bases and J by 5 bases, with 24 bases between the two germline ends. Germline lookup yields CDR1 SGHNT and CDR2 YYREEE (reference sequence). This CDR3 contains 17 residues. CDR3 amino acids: CASSGWGIRVPLETQYF. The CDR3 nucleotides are TGTGCCAGCAGCGGCTGGGGTATTAGGGTCCCTCTGGAGACCCAGTACTTC.

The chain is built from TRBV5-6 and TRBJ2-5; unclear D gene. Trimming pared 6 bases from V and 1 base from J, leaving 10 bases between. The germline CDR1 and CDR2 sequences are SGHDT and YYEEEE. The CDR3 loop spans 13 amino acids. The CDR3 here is CASTSPSQETQYF. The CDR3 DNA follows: TGTGCCAGCACCTCTCCCAGCCAAGAGACCCAGTACTTC.

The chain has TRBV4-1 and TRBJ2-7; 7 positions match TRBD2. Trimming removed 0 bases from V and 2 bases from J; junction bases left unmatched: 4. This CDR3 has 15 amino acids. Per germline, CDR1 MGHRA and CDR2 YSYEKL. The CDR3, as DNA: TGCGCCAGCAGCCAAGAGGGAGGGCAGACCTACGAGCAGTACTTC. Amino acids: CASSQEGGQTYEQYF.

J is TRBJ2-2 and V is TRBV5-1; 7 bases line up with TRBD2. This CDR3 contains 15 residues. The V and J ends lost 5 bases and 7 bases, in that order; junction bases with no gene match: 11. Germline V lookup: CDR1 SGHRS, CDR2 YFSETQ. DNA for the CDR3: TGCGCCAGCAGAGGGCAGGGACTAAGGAACGGGGAGCTGTTTTTT. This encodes CASRGQGLRNGELFF.

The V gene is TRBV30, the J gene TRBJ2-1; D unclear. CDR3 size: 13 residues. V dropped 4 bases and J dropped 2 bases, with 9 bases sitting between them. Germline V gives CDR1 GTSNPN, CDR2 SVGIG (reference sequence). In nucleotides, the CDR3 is TGTGCCTGGAACATCTGGACCTACAATGAGCAGTTCTTC. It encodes CAWNIWTYNEQFF.

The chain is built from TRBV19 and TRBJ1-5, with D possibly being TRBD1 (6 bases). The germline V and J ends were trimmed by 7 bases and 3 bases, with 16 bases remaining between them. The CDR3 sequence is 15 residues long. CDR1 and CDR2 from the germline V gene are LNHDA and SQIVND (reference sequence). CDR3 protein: CASKAGQGYNQPQHF. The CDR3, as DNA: TGTGCCAGTAAAGCGGGGCAGGGGTACAATCAGCCCCAGCATTTT. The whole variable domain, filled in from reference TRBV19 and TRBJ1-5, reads DGGITQSPKYLFRKEGQNVTLSCEQNLNHDAMYWYRQDPGQGLRLIYYSQIVNDFQKGDIAEGYSVSREKKESFPLTVTSAQKNPTAFYLCASKAGQGYNQPQHFGDGTRLSIL.

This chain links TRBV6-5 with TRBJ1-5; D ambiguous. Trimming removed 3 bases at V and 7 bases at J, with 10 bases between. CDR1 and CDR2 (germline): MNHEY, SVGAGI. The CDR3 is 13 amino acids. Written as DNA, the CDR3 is TGTGCCAGCAGTTATATTGGCGGGCAGCCCCAGCATTTT. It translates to CASSYIGGQPQHF.

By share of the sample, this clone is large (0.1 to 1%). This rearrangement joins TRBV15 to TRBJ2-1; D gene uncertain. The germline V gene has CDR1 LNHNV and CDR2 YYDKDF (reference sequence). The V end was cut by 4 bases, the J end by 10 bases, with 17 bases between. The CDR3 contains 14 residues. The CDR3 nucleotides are TGTGCCACCAGCAAAATCCAGGAAGGGAAGGAGCAGTTCTTC. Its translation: CATSKIQEGKEQFF.

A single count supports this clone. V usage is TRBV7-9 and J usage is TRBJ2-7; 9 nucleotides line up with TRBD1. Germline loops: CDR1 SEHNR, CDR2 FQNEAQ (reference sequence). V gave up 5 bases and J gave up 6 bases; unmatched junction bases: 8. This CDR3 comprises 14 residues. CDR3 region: CASSQSGTGSEQYF. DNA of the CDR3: TGTGCCAGCAGCCAGTCCGGGACAGGGAGCGAGCAGTACTTC. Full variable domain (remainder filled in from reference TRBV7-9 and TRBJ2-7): DTGVSQNPRHKITKRGQNVTFRCDPISEHNRLYWYRQTLGQGPEFLTYFQNEAQLEKSRLLSDRFSAERPKGSFSTLEIQRTEQGDSAMYLCASSQSGTGSEQYFGPGTRLTVT.

DNA of the CDR3: TGTGCCAGTAGAGGGACAGGGAAGTCCTACGAGCAGTACTTC. Encoded protein: CASRGTGKSYEQYF. The rearrangement uses TRBV19 and TRBJ2-7, with 9 bases identical to TRBD1. Germline CDR1 reads LNHDA; CDR2 reads SQIVND (reference sequence). The ends lost 6 bases at V and 1 base at J; junction bases unmatched: 4. This CDR3 contains 14 residues.

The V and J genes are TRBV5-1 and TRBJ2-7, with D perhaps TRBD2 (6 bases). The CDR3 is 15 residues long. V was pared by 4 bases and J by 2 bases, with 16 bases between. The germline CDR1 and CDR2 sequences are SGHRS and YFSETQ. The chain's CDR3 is CASSVSGTPTYEQYF. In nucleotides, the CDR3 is TGCGCCAGCAGCGTTAGCGGAACACCTACCTACGAGCAGTACTTC. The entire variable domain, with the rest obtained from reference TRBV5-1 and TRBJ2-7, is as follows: KAGVTQTPRYLIKTRGQQVTLSCSPISGHRSVSWYQQTPGQGLQFLFEYFSETQRNKGNFPGRFSGRQFSNSRSEMNVSTLELGDSALYLCASSVSGTPTYEQYFGPGTRLTVT.

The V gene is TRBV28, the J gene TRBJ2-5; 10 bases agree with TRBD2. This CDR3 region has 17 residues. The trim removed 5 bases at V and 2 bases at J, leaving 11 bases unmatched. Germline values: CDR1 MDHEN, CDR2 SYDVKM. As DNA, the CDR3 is TGTGCCAGCAGTCTACCCACTAGCGGGGTTTTTCAAGAGACCCAGTACTTC. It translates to CASSLPTSGVFQETQYF. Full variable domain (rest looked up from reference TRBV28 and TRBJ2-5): DVKVTQSSRYLVKRTGEKVFLECVQDMDHENMFWYRQDPGLGLRLIYFSYDVKMKEKGDIPEGYSVSREKKERFSLILESASTNQTSMYLCASSLPTSGVFQETQYFGPGTRLLVL.

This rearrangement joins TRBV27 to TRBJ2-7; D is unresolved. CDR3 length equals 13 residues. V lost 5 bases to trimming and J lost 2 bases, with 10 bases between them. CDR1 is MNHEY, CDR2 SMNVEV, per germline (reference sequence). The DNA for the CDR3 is TGTGCCAGCAGTCGAGGAGCACCCTACGAGCAGTACTTC. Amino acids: CASSRGAPYEQYF.

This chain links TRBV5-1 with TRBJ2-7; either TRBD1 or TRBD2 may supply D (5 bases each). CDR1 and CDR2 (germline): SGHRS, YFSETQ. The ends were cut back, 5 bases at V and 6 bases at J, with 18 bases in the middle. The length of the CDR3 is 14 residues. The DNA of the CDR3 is TGCGCCAGCAGGTTAGGGGCAGTCAGCGGCGAGCAGTACTTC. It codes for CASRLGAVSGEQYF.

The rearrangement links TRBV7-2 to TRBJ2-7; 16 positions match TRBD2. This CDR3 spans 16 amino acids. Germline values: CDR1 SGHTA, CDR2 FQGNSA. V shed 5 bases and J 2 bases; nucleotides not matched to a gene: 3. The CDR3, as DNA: TGTGCCAGCAGCGAGGGACTAGCGGGAGGGACCTACGAGCAGTACTTC. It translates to CASSEGLAGGTYEQYF.

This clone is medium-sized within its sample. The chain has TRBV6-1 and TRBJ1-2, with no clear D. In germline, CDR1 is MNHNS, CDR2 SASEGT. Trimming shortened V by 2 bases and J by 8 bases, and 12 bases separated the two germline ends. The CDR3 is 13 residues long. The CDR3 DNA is TGTGCCAGCAGTGAAACCCAGTCTCCAGGCTACACCTTC. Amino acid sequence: CASSETQSPGYTF.

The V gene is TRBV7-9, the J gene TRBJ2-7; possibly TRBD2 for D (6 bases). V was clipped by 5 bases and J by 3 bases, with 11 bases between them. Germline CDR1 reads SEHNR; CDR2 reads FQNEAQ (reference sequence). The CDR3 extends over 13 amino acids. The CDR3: CASSRELSYEQYF. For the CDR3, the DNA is TGTGCCAGCAGCCGGGAGTTGAGCTACGAGCAGTACTTC.

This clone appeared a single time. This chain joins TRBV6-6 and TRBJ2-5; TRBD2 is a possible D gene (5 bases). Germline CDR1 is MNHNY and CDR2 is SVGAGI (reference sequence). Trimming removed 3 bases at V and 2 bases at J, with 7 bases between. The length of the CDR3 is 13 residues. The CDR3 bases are TGTGCCAGCAGTTATGAGGGTCAAGAGACCCAGTACTTC. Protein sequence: CASSYEGQETQYF.

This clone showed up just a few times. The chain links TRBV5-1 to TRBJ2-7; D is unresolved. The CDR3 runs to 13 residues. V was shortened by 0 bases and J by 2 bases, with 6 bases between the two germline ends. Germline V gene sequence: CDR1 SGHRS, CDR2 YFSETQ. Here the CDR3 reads CASSLVRTYEQYF. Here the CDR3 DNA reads TGCGCCAGCAGCTTGGTAAGGACCTACGAGCAGTACTTC. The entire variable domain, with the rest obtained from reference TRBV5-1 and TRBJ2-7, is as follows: KAGVTQTPRYLIKTRGQQVTLSCSPISGHRSVSWYQQTPGQGLQFLFEYFSETQRNKGNFPGRFSGRQFSNSRSEMNVSTLELGDSALYLCASSLVRTYEQYFGPGTRLTVT.

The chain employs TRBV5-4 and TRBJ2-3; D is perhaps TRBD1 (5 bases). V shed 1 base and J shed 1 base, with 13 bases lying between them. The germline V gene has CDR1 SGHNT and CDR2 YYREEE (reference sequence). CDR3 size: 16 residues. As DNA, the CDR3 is TGTGCCAGCAGCTTGTTGGACAAGTTGGGCACAGATACGCAGTATTTT. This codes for CASSLLDKLGTDTQYF.

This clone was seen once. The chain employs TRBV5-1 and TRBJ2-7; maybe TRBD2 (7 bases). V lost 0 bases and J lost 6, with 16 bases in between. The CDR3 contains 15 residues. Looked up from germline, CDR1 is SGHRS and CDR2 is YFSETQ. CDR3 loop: CASSLDAGAGAEQYF. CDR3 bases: TGCGCCAGCAGCTTGGATGCAGGGGCGGGGGCCGAGCAGTACTTC.